Reported below is one T cell receptor (beta chain). Its target is unknown. Donors were Caucasian adults residing in Nashville, Tennessee, USA. Germline V gene lookup returns CDR1 SGHNT and CDR2 YYREEE (reference sequence). V gave up 6 bases and J gave up 1 base; unmatched junction bases: 6. The CDR3 has 14 residues. This sample stems from a study of shared clonotypes between healthy human individuals. Findings and limits, study-wide: About 5% of naive CD4 clonotypes were shared across a few donors. Generation of non-shared clonotypes was less probable than generation of clonotypes shared by all four donors.

Samples underwent the assay at deep level. Libraries were prepared by immunoSEQ multiplex PCR; TCRdb keeps only in-frame clonotypes and omits some of them. The data show over 400,000 clones, with approximately 95% seen just once and 0.055% to 0.075% held by the top ten. This clonotype was sampled from a woman in her thirties in good health. The V call is TRBV5-4, the J call TRBJ2-5; 7 bases are a match to TRBD2. Specimen: naive CD4+ T cells sorted from blood. The subset here: CD45RA+ positively selected. CDR3 sequence reads: CASTSRTSQETQYF. For the CDR3, the DNA is TGTGCCAGCACTTCGAGGACTAGCCAAGAGACCCAGTACTTC.